This entry lists 9 T cell receptor beta chains sequenced from one sample in a study of OX40 agonist ivuxolimab in advanced cancers. The table came from immunoSEQ multiplex PCR; TCRdb's copy has only in-frame clones and leaves some out. The data contain 50,000 or so clones, 85% of them singletons. The specimen was CD4+ or CD8+ T cells sorted from blood, collected in a trial of the OX40 agonist ivuxolimab. Receptor source: an adult with an advanced solid tumor such as melanoma, head and neck, liver or kidney cancer.

The gene calls are TRBV11-2 and TRBJ2-7; D call uncertain. The length of the CDR3 is 13 residues. CDR1 and CDR2 from the germline V gene are SGHAT and FQNNGV. The V end lost 5 bases, the J end lost 2 bases, and 10 bases lay between the germline ends. CDR3 sequence (DNA): TGTGCCAGCAGCCCGGACCGAGCCTACGAGCAGTACTTC. Translated, it gives CASSPDRAYEQYF. Filled out from reference TRBV11-2 and TRBJ2-7, the complete variable domain reads EAGVAQSPRYKIIEKRQSVAFWCNPISGHATLYWYQQILGQGPKLLIQFQNNGVVDDSQLPKDRFSAERLKGVDSTLKIQPAKLEDSAVYLCASSPDRAYEQYFGPGTRLTVT.

The chain is built from TRBV21-1 and TRBJ2-5; the DNA was not compared with TRBD2, the D call given in the table. TRBV21-1 is an annotated pseudogene. This CDR3 spans 14 amino acids. The CDR3 reads CASSKVPARGTQYF. DNA of the CDR3: TGTGCCAGCAGCAAAGTGCCCGCCCGGGGGACCCAGTACTTC.

The chain combines TRBV5-4 with TRBJ2-5, with 7 bases lining up with TRBD2. The CDR3 totals 17 residues. CDR1 SGHNT and CDR2 YYREEE come from the germline V gene (reference sequence). The trim removed 1 base at V and 5 bases at J, leaving 14 bases unmatched. DNA of the CDR3: TGTGCCAGCAGCTTGAGAGAATCCAATAGCGGGCGGGAGACCCAGTACTTC. Translated: CASSLRESNSGRETQYF.

This clone was seen only a few times. The chain recombines TRBV4-2 with TRBJ1-6, with a possible D match to TRBD1 (5 bases). The CDR3 sequence is 18 residues long. The V gene's germline CDR1 is LGHNA and CDR2 YNFKEQ. The germline V and J ends were trimmed by 0 bases and 1 base, with 13 bases remaining between them. CDR3 bases: TGTGCCAGCAGCCAAGATGGGGGGGTAGGGTCCTATAATTCACCCCTCCACTTT. It yields the protein CASSQDGGVGSYNSPLHF.

The chain joins TRBV28 to TRBJ2-6, with TRBD2 as a possible D gene (6 bases). Trimming stripped 4 bases from V and 2 bases from J, with 15 bases between. Germline V gives CDR1 MDHEN, CDR2 SYDVKM. The CDR3 length is 17 residues. CDR3 bases: TGTGCCAGCAGTTCGCGGGACGCAAGAACTGGGGCCAACGTCCTGACTTTC. It translates to CASSSRDARTGANVLTF.

CDR3 nucleotide sequence: TGTGCCAGTAGTGCCCGGGATTATGGCTACACCTTC. This encodes CASSARDYGYTF. The chain is built from TRBV19 and TRBJ1-2; D is unresolved. V dropped 5 bases and J dropped 5 bases, with 9 bases sitting between them. The CDR3 contains 12 residues. From germline, CDR1 is LNHDA and CDR2 SQIVND (reference sequence).

The rearrangement uses TRBV6-5 and TRBJ2-1, with D perhaps matching TRBD2 (6 bases). The CDR3 is 13 residues long. Germline V gene sequence: CDR1 MNHEY, CDR2 SVGAGI. V was shortened by 6 bases and J by 4 bases, with 10 bases between the two germline ends. CDR3 region: CASRPRGYNEQFF. The DNA of the CDR3 is TGTGCCAGCAGACCGCGGGGATACAATGAGCAGTTCTTC.

V gene TRBV9 combines with J gene TRBJ2-5; D is unclear. CDR3 length equals 13 residues. Germline V gene sequence: CDR1 SGDLS, CDR2 YYNGEE. V lost 2 bases and J lost 4, with 9 bases in between. The CDR3 DNA follows: TGTGCCAGCAGCGTCCCGCCCGGAGAGACCCAGTACTTC. This gives the protein CASSVPPGETQYF.

This clone was picked up one time. The chain carries TRBV28 and TRBJ2-7; 10 bases align to TRBD2. CDR1 and CDR2 (germline): MDHEN, SYDVKM. The CDR3 has 16 amino acids. The V and J ends lost 4 bases and 9 bases, in that order; junction bases with no gene match: 15. CDR3 loop: CASSSVYQREGMGQYF. CDR3 nucleotide sequence: TGTGCCAGCAGTTCGGTATATCAGCGGGAGGGCATGGGGCAGTACTTC.